Listed here are 14 T cell receptor beta chains from one sample, sequenced in a study of tumor-infiltrating lymphocytes in primary liver carcinoma. Blood RNA was derived from unsorted whole blood, and germline DNA was extracted too. TCR beta cDNA was reverse-transcribed from roughly 520 ng of total RNA. The reaction used a constant-region primer and ProtoScript II reverse transcriptase. Sequencing libraries for TCR beta derived from three nested multiplex PCR rounds that used slightly modified ARM-PCR. The first two PCR rounds used TRBV1-TRBV30 primers with a Cbeta primer, about 9 cycles each. MiXCR was run by TCRdb on the multiplex PCR reads, yielding one entry per CDR3 protein. The sample includes hundreds of thousands of distinct CDR3 sequences, 58% of them seen just once. The sample was peripheral blood. Receptor source: a woman younger than 45 with primary liver carcinoma and hepatitis B virus infection.

CDR3 bases: TGTGCCAGCACCCCGGGACTAGCGGGTATCAGTGAGCAGTTCTTC. This codes for CASTPGLAGISEQFF. The chain uses TRBV6-1 and TRBJ2-1, with 12 bases fitting TRBD2. The CDR3 has 15 amino acids. The germline gives CDR1 MNHNS, CDR2 SASEGT. After removal of 7 bases from V and 9 bases from J, the junction contained 10 bases not matched to a gene.

Note on this clonotype: The CDR3 carries no conserved terminal phenylalanine or tryptophan, so it likely arises from a read error. The chain has TRBV5-4 and TRBJ2-3; D is possibly TRBD2 (5 bases). The CDR3 has 15 amino acids. Germline V gives CDR1 SGHNT, CDR2 YYREEE (reference sequence). CDR3 in DNA: TGTGCCAGCAGCTTGTACGGGATAGGCACAGATACACAGTATTTA. It specifies CASSLYGIGTDTQYL.

The V gene is TRBV12-3 or TRBV12-4, the J gene TRBJ2-4; a weak D match, TRBD1 (5 bases). The CDR3 totals 16 residues. The V and J ends lost 4 bases and 3 bases respectively, with 16 bases between them. The CDR3: CASSSRQRLVKNIQYF. The CDR3 DNA is TGTGCCAGCAGTTCACGACAGAGATTAGTCAAAAACATTCAGTACTTC.

The chain carries TRBV11-2 and TRBJ1-1; 8 nucleotides line up with TRBD1. The V gene's germline CDR1 is SGHAT and CDR2 FQNNGV. After removal of 5 bases from V and 3 bases from J, the junction contained 14 bases not matched to a gene. The CDR3 is 17 residues long. The CDR3 region is CASSPNAATGADTEAFF. The CDR3 nucleotides read TGTGCCAGCAGCCCCAACGCCGCGACAGGGGCGGACACTGAAGCTTTCTTT.

This clonotype has at least ten counts. The chain is built from TRBV6-5 and TRBJ1-6; a weak D match, TRBD1 (5 bases). The germline V and J ends were trimmed by 2 bases and 10 bases, with 15 bases remaining between them. The CDR3 spans 15 residues. Germline V lookup: CDR1 MNHEY, CDR2 SVGAGI. This chain's CDR3 is CASSYTGEGKSPLHF. The CDR3 nucleotides read TGTGCCAGCAGTTACACGGGGGAAGGGAAGTCACCCCTCCACTTT.

This clonotype showed up many times. The chain is built from TRBV6-5 and TRBJ2-7; 10 bases are a match to TRBD2. Germline CDR1 MNHEY, CDR2 SVGAGI. CDR3 size: 15 residues. With V trimmed by 6 bases and J by 4 bases, 9 bases remained unmatched. CDR3 loop: CASSLRWTSGYEQYF. DNA of the CDR3: TGTGCCAGCAGCCTGAGATGGACTAGCGGATACGAGCAGTACTTC.

This clonotype came up a few times. The chain links TRBV6-2 or TRBV6-3 to TRBJ1-5; D gene ambiguous. Germline CDR1 and CDR2: MNHEY and SVGEGT. The CDR3 is made up of 13 amino acids. Trimming removed 6 bases from V and 6 bases from J, with 12 bases in between. The CDR3: CASRLTGLQPQHF. In DNA form, the CDR3 reads TGTGCCAGCAGACTAACCGGTCTTCAGCCCCAGCATTTT.

For this clonotype: A much larger clone is a single base away; this may be a read error. The chain joins TRBV28 to TRBJ2-2, with a tentative D call TRBD2 (5 bases). Germline CDR1 reads MDHEN; CDR2 reads SYDVKM. The CDR3 length is 15 residues. The CDR3 loop is CASSLVGLNTGKLFF. In DNA form, the CDR3 reads TGTGCCAGCAGTTTAGTCGGATTGAACACCGGGAAGCTGTTTTTT.

For this clonotype: One junction end disagrees with the germline gene, perhaps due to a read error. This rearrangement joins TRBV11-3 to TRBJ1-2, with D maybe TRBD1 (5 bases). This CDR3 is built from 13 residues. Germline CDR1 SGHNT, CDR2 YENEEA. This chain's CDR3 is CAGSGQGESGYTF. The CDR3 DNA reads TGTGCCGGCAGTGGACAAGGGGAGTCTGGCTACACCTTC.

This clonotype came up many times. The chain employs TRBV12-3 or TRBV12-4 and TRBJ2-3; D gene ambiguous. The CDR3 sequence is 15 residues long. V lost 4 bases to trimming and J lost 1 base, with 12 bases between them. In nucleotides, the CDR3 is TGTGCCAGCAGTTCTAGTTTGGTGGGCACAGATACGCAGTATTTT. Its translation is CASSSSLVGTDTQYF.

Notes on this clonotype: The CDR3 end shows no conserved phenylalanine or tryptophan, and so a read error is likely. The chain has TRBV6-2 or TRBV6-3 and TRBJ2-5, with D hard to call. V was trimmed by 1 base and J by 3 bases, leaving 3 bases between them. Germline CDR1 and CDR2: MNHEY and SVGEGT. This CDR3 is built from 12 residues. The CDR3: CASSYYEETQYY. Here the CDR3 DNA reads TGTGCCAGCAGTTACTACGAAGAGACCCAGTACTAC.

This clonotype was seen ten or more times. V gene TRBV12-3 or TRBV12-4 combines with J gene TRBJ2-5; the D call may be TRBD1 or TRBD2 (5 bases each). Trimming removed 5 bases at V and 3 bases at J, with 16 bases between. The CDR3 runs to 15 residues. CDR3: CASSTRDDQEETQYF. Written as DNA, the CDR3 is TGTGCCAGCAGTACTAGGGACGATCAGGAAGAGACCCAGTACTTC.

V and J are TRBV6-6 and TRBJ1-6, with TRBD1 as a possible D gene (5 bases). The CDR3 loop spans 14 amino acids. From germline, CDR1 is MNHNY and CDR2 SVGAGI (reference sequence). Trimming cost V 7 bases and J 8 bases, with 15 bases left between them. Here the CDR3 DNA reads TGTGCCAGCATCAAGGGGTTGGGTCATTCACCCCTCCACTTT. It encodes CASIKGLGHSPLHF.

Note on this clonotype: It may be a read error: a sequence one base away is much more abundant. This rearrangement joins TRBV6-2 or TRBV6-3 to TRBJ1-2; TRBD1 agrees at 8 bases. Per germline, CDR1 MNHEY and CDR2 SVGEGT. The CDR3 runs 13 residues. Unmatched junction bases numbered 9, after V lost 9 bases and J lost 6 bases. DNA for the CDR3: TGTGCCAGTACGGACAGGGTATTAGATGGCTACACCTTC. This gives the protein CASTDRVLDGYTF.